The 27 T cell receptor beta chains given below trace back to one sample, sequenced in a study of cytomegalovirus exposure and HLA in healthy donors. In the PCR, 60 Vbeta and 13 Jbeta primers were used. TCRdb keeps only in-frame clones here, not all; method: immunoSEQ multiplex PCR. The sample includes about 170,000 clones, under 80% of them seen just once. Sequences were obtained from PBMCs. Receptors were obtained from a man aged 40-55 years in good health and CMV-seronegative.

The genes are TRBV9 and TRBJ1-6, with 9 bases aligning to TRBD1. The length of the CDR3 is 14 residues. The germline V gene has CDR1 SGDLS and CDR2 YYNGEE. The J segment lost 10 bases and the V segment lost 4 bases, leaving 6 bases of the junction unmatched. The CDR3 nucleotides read TGTGCCAGCAGCTTTACAGGGGGCATGTCACCCCTCCACTTT. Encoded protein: CASSFTGGMSPLHF.

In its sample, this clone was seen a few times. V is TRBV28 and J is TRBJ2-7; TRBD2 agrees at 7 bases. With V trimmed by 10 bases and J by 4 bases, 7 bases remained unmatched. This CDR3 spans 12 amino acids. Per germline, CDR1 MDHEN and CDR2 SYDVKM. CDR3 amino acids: CATHTGGYEQYF. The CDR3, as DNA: TGTGCCACGCATACGGGGGGTTACGAGCAGTACTTC.

CDR3 residues: CASSPQSVVSYEQYF. Written as DNA, the CDR3 is TGTGCCAGCTCACCACAGTCAGTCGTCTCCTACGAGCAGTACTTC. The chain combines TRBV18 with TRBJ2-7; D gene uncertain. The germline V gene encodes CDR1 KGHSH and CDR2 LQKENI. Trimming took off 1 base at V and 0 bases at J, with 10 bases between the two ends. This CDR3 has 15 amino acids.

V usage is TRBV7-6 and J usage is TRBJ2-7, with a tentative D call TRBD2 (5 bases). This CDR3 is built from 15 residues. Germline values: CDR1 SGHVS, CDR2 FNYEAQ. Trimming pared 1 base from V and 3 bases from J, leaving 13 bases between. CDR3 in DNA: TGTGCCAGCAGCTTAGACAGCGGTACCTTCTACGAGCAGTACTTC. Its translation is CASSLDSGTFYEQYF.

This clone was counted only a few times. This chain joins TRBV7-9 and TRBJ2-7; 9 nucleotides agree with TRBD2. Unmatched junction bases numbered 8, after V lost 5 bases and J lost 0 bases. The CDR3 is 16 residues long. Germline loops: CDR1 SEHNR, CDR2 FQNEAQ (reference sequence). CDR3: CASSPLLAGVSYEQYF. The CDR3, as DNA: TGTGCCAGCAGCCCCCTGTTAGCGGGAGTCTCCTACGAGCAGTACTTC.

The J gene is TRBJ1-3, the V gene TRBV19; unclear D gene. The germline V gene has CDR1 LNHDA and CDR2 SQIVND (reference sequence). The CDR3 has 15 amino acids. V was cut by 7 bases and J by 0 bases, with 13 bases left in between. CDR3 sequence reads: CASNGWSASGNTIYF. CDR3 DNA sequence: TGTGCCAGTAATGGGTGGAGCGCCTCTGGAAACACCATATATTTT.

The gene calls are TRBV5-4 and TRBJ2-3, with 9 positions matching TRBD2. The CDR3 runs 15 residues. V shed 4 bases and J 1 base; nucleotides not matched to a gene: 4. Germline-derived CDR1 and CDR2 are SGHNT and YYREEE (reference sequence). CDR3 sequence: CASSASGIRTDTQYF. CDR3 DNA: TGTGCCAGCAGCGCTAGCGGGATACGCACAGATACGCAGTATTTT.

The CDR3 spells CASTLTGNYYNEQFF. CDR3 DNA sequence: TGCGCCAGCACCCTGACAGGGAATTACTACAATGAGCAGTTCTTC. This rearrangement joins TRBV5-1 to TRBJ2-1, with 7 bases identical to TRBD1. The CDR3 has 15 residues. V shed 6 bases and J 3 bases; nucleotides not matched to a gene: 9. From germline, CDR1 is SGHRS and CDR2 YFSETQ. Variable domain in full (rest from reference TRBV5-1 and TRBJ2-1): KAGVTQTPRYLIKTRGQQVTLSCSPISGHRSVSWYQQTPGQGLQFLFEYFSETQRNKGNFPGRFSGRQFSNSRSEMNVSTLELGDSALYLCASTLTGNYYNEQFFGPGTRLTVL.

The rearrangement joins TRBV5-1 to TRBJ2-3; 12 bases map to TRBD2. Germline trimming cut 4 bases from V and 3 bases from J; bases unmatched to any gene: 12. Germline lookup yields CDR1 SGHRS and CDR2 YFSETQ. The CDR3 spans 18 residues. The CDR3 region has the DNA TGCGCCAGCAGCATATTGACTAGCGGGAGATTGATTACAGATACGCAGTATTTT. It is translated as CASSILTSGRLITDTQYF.

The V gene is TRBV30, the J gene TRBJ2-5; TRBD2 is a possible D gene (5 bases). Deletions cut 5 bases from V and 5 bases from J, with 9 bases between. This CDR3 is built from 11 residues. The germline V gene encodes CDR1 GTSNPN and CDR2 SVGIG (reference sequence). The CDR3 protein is CAWAGGETQYF. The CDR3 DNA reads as TGTGCCTGGGCGGGTGGGGAGACCCAGTACTTC.

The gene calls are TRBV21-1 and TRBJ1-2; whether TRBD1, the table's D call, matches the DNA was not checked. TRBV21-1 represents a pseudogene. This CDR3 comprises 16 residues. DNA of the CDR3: TGTGCCAGCAGCAAAGATGAGACAGGGGGTTTCTATGGCTACACCTTC. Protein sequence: CASSKDETGGFYGYTF.

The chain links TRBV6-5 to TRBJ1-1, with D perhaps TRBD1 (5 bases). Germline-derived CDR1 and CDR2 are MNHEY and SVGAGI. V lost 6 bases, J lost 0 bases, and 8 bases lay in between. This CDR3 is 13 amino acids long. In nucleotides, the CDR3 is TGTGCCAGCAGGGAGGGGTTGAACACTGAAGCTTTCTTT. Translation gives CASREGLNTEAFF.

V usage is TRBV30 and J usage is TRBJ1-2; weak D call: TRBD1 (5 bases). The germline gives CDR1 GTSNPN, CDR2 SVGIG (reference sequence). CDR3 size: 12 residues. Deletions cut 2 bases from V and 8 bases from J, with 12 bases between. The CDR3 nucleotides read TGTGCCTGGAGTCCCCCCAGGGTCGGCTACACCTTC. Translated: CAWSPPRVGYTF.

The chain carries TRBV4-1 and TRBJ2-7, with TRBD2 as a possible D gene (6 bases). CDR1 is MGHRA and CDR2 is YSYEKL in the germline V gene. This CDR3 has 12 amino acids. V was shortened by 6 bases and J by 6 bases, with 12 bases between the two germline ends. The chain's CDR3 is CASRGGTGEQYF. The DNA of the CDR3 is TGCGCCAGCAGGGGGGGTACGGGCGAGCAGTACTTC.

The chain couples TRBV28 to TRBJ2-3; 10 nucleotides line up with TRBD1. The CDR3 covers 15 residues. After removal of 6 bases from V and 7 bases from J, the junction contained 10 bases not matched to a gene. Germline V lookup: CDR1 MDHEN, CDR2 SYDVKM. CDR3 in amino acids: CASRATGQGSNTQYF. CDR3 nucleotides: TGTGCCAGCAGGGCTACGGGACAGGGGTCAAATACGCAGTATTTT.

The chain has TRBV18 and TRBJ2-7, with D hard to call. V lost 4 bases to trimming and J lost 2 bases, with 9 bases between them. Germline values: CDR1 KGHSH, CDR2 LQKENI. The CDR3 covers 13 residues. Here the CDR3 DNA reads TGTGCCAGCTCACAGACACCTACCTACGAGCAGTACTTC. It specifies CASSQTPTYEQYF.

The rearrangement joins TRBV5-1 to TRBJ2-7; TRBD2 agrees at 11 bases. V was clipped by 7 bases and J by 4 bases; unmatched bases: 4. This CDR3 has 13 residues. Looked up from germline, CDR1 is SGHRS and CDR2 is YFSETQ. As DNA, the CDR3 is TGCGCCAGCGCGGGGACTAGCGGATACGAGCAGTACTTC. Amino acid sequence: CASAGTSGYEQYF.

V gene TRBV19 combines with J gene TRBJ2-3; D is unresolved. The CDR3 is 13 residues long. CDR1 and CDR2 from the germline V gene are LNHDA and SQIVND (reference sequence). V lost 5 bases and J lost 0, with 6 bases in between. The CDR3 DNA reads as TGTGCCAGTAGTCGCCAGAGCACAGATACGCAGTATTTT. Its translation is CASSRQSTDTQYF.

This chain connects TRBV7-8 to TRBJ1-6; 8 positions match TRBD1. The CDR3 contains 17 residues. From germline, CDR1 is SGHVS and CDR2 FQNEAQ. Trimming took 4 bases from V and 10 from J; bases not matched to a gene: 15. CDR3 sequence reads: CASSSRQRTGLVSPLHF. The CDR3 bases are TGTGCCAGCAGCTCCCGACAGAGGACAGGGTTGGTGTCACCCCTCCACTTT.

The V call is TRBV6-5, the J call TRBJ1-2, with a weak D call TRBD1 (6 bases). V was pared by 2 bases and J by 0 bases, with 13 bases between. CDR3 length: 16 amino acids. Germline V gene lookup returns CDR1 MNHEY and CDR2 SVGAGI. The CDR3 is CASSYVVGQTNYGYTF. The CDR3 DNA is TGTGCCAGCAGTTACGTTGTCGGACAGACTAACTATGGCTACACCTTC.

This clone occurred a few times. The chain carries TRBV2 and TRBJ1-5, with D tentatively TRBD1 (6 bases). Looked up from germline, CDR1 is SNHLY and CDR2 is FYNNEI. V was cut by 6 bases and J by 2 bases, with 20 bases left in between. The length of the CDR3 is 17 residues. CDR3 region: CASSLRGGAPGNQPQHF. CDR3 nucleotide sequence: TGTGCCAGCAGCCTACGTGGGGGCGCACCGGGCAATCAGCCCCAGCATTTT.

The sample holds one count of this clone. CDR3 in amino acids: CASSLVDRTYGYTF. The CDR3, as DNA: TGTGCCAGCAGCTTAGTGGACAGAACCTATGGCTACACCTTC. This chain joins TRBV7-9 and TRBJ1-2, with D perhaps matching TRBD1 (6 bases). V was shortened by 1 base and J by 4 bases, with 10 bases between the two germline ends. Germline V CDR1 and CDR2: SEHNR, FQNEAQ (reference sequence). The CDR3 spans 14 residues.

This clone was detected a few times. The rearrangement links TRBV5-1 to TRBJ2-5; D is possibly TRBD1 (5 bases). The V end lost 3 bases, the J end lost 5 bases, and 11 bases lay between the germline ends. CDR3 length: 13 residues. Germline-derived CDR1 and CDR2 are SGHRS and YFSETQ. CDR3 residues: CASSSFGAETQYF. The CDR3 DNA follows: TGCGCCAGCAGCTCTTTTGGGGCCGAGACCCAGTACTTC.

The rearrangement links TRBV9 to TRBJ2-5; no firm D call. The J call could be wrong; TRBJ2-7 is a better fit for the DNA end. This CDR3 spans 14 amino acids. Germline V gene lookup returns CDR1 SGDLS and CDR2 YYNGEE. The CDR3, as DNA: TGTGCCAGCAGCGCCCATCGGGTGGCCTACGAGCAGTACTTC. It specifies CASSAHRVAYEQYF.

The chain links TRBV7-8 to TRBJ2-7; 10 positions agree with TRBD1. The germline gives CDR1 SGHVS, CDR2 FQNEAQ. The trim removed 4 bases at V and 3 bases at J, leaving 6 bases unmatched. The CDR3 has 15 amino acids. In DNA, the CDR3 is TGTGCCAGCAGCTCGAGACAGGGGGCGCGCTACGAGCAGTACTTC. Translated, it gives CASSSRQGARYEQYF.

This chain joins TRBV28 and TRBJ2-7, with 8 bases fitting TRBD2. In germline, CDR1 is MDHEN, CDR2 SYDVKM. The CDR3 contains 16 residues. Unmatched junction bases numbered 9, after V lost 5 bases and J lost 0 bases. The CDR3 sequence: CASSPQGRGDSYEQYF. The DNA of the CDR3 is TGTGCCAGCAGTCCCCAGGGGCGGGGGGACTCCTACGAGCAGTACTTC. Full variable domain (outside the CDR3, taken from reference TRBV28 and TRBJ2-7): DVKVTQSSRYLVKRTGEKVFLECVQDMDHENMFWYRQDPGLGLRLIYFSYDVKMKEKGDIPEGYSVSREKKERFSLILESASTNQTSMYLCASSPQGRGDSYEQYFGPGTRLTVT.

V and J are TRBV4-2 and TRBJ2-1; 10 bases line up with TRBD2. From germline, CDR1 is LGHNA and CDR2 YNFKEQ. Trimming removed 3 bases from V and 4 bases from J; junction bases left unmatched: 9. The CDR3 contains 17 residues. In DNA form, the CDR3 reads TGTGCCAGCAGCCAGGCATTTGGGACTAGCGCGTACAATGAGCAGTTCTTC. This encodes CASSQAFGTSAYNEQFF.